This TCR beta chain stems from a study of T-cell reconstitution after alpha-beta-depleted transplantation in children. Study-wide findings and caveats: T-cell counts and diversity at one year post-transplant came mainly from newly produced T cells.

The CDR3 extends over 14 amino acids. Trimming left V 8 bases short and J 1 base short, with 13 bases between. This clonotype was seen at least ten times. What it recognizes is unknown. A library of TCRbeta sequences, prepared with unique molecular identifiers, was generated. TCRdb analysed the PCR reads with MiXCR anew, one entry per CDR3 protein. The sample includes around 70,000 distinct CDR3 sequences, approximately 10% of them seen just once. The input for sequencing was PBMCs, taken before TCRalphabeta/CD19-depleted stem cell transplant. The clonotype comes from a boy between 5 and 17 years old with acute myeloid leukemia, due to receive a stem cell transplant. The rearrangement uses TRBV12-3 or TRBV12-4 and TRBJ2-3; possibly TRBD1 or TRBD2 for D (6 bases each). CDR3 DNA: TGTGCCAGCCAGGCAGGGGAGGGCACAGATACGCAGTATTTT. Amino acids: CASQAGEGTDTQYF.